A selection of T cell receptor beta chains follows, all from one sample in a study of T cell responses to AZD1222 COVID-19 vaccine. Sequencing used immunoSEQ multiplex PCR; TCRdb keeps in-frame clones, though not all of them. The sample records 130,000 or so clones, approximately 93% being singletons. The starting material was peripheral blood, obtained on day 0 of MenACWY control vaccination. These receptors all come from an adult in good health. Each CDR3 is given with its conserved first and last residue. D genes are given only for firm matches. Expanded clones are given a class, and other clones once, few, many or no size at all.

len	d_gene	abundance	v_gene	j_gene	CDR3aa	CDR3nt
16	TRBD1	.	TRBV27	TRBJ1-5	CASRRDSGYSNQPQHF	TGTGCCAGCAGAAGGGACAGTGGATATAGCAATCAGCCCCAGCATTTT
17	.	.	TRBV5-5	TRBJ2-7	CASSLVPGFGGTYEQYF	TGTGCCAGCAGCTTGGTACCGGGTTTTGGCGGAACCTACGAGCAGTACTTC
13	.	.	TRBV15	TRBJ1-1	CATRTAGNTEAFF	TGTGCCACCAGGACAGCCGGGAACACTGAAGCTTTCTTT
14	.	.	TRBV30	TRBJ1-2	CAWSVHRGHYGYTF	TGTGCCTGGAGTGTACACAGAGGACACTATGGCTACACCTTC
14	.	.	TRBV2	TRBJ1-2	CASSVSAGSYGYTF	TGTGCCAGCAGTGTCAGTGCGGGTTCCTATGGCTACACCTTC
16	.	.	TRBV5-1	TRBJ1-2	CASSLVRRRAGYGYTF	TGCGCCAGCAGCTTGGTACGGCGCAGGGCGGGCTATGGCTACACCTTC
15	.	.	TRBV6-1	TRBJ2-1	CASSDFRDGYNEQFF	TGTGCCAGCAGTGATTTCAGGGACGGATACAATGAGCAGTTCTTC
13	.	.	TRBV9	TRBJ1-6	CASSVETGSPLHF	TGTGCCAGCAGCGTAGAGACAGGCTCACCCCTCCACTTT
16	.	.	TRBV5-6	TRBJ1-4	CASSIKMDGGTEKLFF	TGTGCCAGCAGCATAAAGATGGATGGGGGTACTGAAAAACTGTTTTTT
11	.	.	TRBV5-4	TRBJ2-1	CASSLGLEQFF	TGTGCCAGCAGCTTAGGACTAGAGCAGTTCTTC
14	.	few	TRBV19	TRBJ1-1	CASIRGRARTEAFF	TGTGCCAGTATACGGGGCAGGGCGAGAACTGAAGCTTTCTTT
14	TRBD1	.	TRBV5-1	TRBJ1-1	CASSLNRGSTEAFF	TGCGCCAGCAGCTTGAACAGGGGGAGCACTGAAGCTTTCTTT
14	.	.	TRBV5-8	TRBJ1-2	CASSSRTGNYGYTF	TGTGCCAGCAGCTCTAGGACGGGTAACTATGGCTACACCTTC
15	TRBD1	.	TRBV7-2	TRBJ2-4	CASSPRQGGKNIQYF	TGTGCCAGCAGCCCAAGACAGGGTGGCAAAAACATTCAGTACTTC
15	.	.	TRBV5-1	TRBJ2-3	CASSLTGISTDTQYF	TGCGCCAGCAGCTTAACAGGGATCAGCACAGATACGCAGTATTTT
19	TRBD1	.	TRBV5-1	TRBJ2-6	CASSNSGGWSLSGANVLTF	TGCGCCAGCAGCAACTCAGGGGGATGGAGCCTTTCTGGGGCCAACGTCCTGACTTTC
15	.	.	TRBV5-1	TRBJ1-2	CASSLYRESRYGYTF	TGCGCCAGCAGCTTGTACAGGGAATCGCGCTATGGCTACACCTTC
15	.	few	TRBV19	TRBJ1-5	CASSIWGYSNQPQHF	TGTGCCAGTAGTATATGGGGTTATAGCAATCAGCCCCAGCATTTT
14	.	.	TRBV4-1	TRBJ2-5	CASSQGQGRETQYF	TGCGCCAGCAGCCAAGGTCAGGGTCGGGAGACCCAGTACTTC
15	.	few	TRBV7-2	TRBJ2-2	CASSFFGRAIGELFF	TGTGCCAGCAGCTTTTTTGGGAGAGCGATCGGGGAGCTGTTTTTT
12	.	.	TRBV7-2	TRBJ1-2	CASSSPGNGYTF	TGTGCCAGCAGCTCCCCGGGGAATGGCTACACCTTC
15	.	.	TRBV13	TRBJ2-2	CASSFPAGNTGELFF	TGTGCCAGCAGCTTCCCAGCGGGGAACACCGGGGAGCTGTTTTTT
16	.	.	TRBV4-1	TRBJ1-4	CASSQDLDLTNEKLFF	TGCGCCAGCAGCCAGGACTTGGACCTTACAAATGAAAAACTGTTTTTT
15	TRBD1	.	TRBV6-8	TRBJ2-3	CASSNRDRVVYTQYF	TGTGCCAGCAGTAACCGGGACAGGGTTGTATATACGCAGTATTTT
16	.	.	TRBV28	TRBJ2-7	CASSLIQGAGSYEQYF	TGTGCCAGCAGTTTAATTCAGGGCGCGGGCTCCTACGAGCAGTACTTC
13	.	.	TRBV10-3	TRBJ1-4	CAISDRQNEKLFF	TGTGCCATCAGTGATCGGCAGAATGAAAAACTGTTTTTT
15	.	.	TRBV7-9	TRBJ2-7	CASSLVGGASYEQYF	TGTGCCAGCAGCTTAGTGGGCGGGGCTTCCTACGAGCAGTACTTC
15	.	.	TRBV4-1	TRBJ1-1	CASSQGRVMNTEAFF	TGCGCCAGCAGCCAGGGGAGGGTTATGAACACTGAAGCTTTCTTT
15	TRBD1	.	TRBV7-3	TRBJ2-1	CASSLRQGVRNEQFF	TGTGCCAGCAGCTTACGACAGGGCGTAAGGAATGAGCAGTTCTTC
14	.	once	TRBV4-3	TRBJ1-1	CASSQVRSGTEAFF	TGCGCCAGCAGCCAAGTCAGGTCGGGCACTGAAGCTTTCTTT
14	TRBD1	.	TRBV5-4	TRBJ1-2	CASSPQGATYGYTF	TGTGCCAGCAGCCCACAGGGGGCGACCTATGGCTACACCTTC
15	.	.	TRBV4-1	TRBJ1-6	CASSPGDTGLGPLHF	TGCGCCAGCAGCCCAGGGGATACAGGGTTGGGGCCCCTCCACTTT
13	.	.	TRBV11-2	TRBJ2-7	CASSLGRSYEQYF	TGTGCCAGCAGCTTAGGACGGAGCTACGAGCAGTACTTC
13	.	.	TRBV6-5	TRBJ1-1	CASSYSKNTEAFF	TGTGCCAGCAGTTACTCAAAGAACACTGAAGCTTTCTTT
14	.	.	TRBV5-1	TRBJ1-1	CASSNQGKVTEAFF	TGCGCCAGCAGCAACCAGGGGAAGGTCACTGAAGCTTTCTTT
15	TRBD1	.	TRBV18	TRBJ1-5	CASSDEQGAGQPQHF	TGTGCCAGCTCCGACGAACAGGGGGCAGGTCAGCCCCAGCATTTT
15	.	.	TRBV5-6	TRBJ1-2	CASSLALWGNYGYTF	TGTGCCAGCAGCTTGGCCCTTTGGGGAAACTATGGCTACACCTTC
13	.	.	TRBV5-5	TRBJ1-1	CASTVGRDTEAFF	TGTGCCAGCACCGTGGGGAGGGACACTGAAGCTTTCTTT
15	TRBD2	.	TRBV5-6	TRBJ2-7	CASSSRGTSSYEQYF	TGTGCCAGCAGCTCAAGAGGGACTAGCTCCTACGAGCAGTACTTC
15	TRBD1	.	TRBV9	TRBJ1-2	CASSAGQVTNYGYTF	TGTGCCAGCAGCGCGGGACAGGTGACTAACTATGGCTACACCTTC
19	TRBD2	.	TRBV10-2	TRBJ2-2	CASSYYGGTSGLPTGELFF	TGCGCCAGCTCCTACTACGGGGGGACTAGCGGGTTACCCACCGGGGAGCTGTTTTTT
17	.	.	TRBV7-6	TRBJ1-2	CASSQNPGRTLNYGYTF	TGTGCCAGCAGCCAAAACCCGGGACGAACACTTAACTATGGCTACACCTTC
17	.	.	TRBV5-6	TRBJ1-5	CASSLGSLQGSNQPQHF	TGTGCCAGCAGCTTGGGCTCTCTACAGGGCAGCAATCAGCCCCAGCATTTT
18	TRBD2	.	TRBV5-1	TRBJ2-3	CASSPGLAGANPTDTQYF	TGCGCCAGCAGCCCCGGACTAGCGGGGGCCAATCCCACAGATACGCAGTATTTT